This TCR beta chain was recovered during a study of shared clonotypes between healthy human individuals. Findings and limits, study-wide: Rarefaction showed sorted-subset sequencing was incomplete despite large depth.

In the case of this clone: Its antigen is unidentified.

Measured with immunoSEQ multiplex PCR; TCRdb has only the in-frame clones, and not every one. The table lists 2 million to 2.5 million clones, 90% to 95% of them singletons. The germline gives CDR1 SGDLS, CDR2 YYNGEE. The V end was cut by 2 bases, the J end by 7 bases, with 15 bases between. The CDR3 consists of 14 residues. The sample comprised naive CD4+ T cells from PBMCs. Sample subset: CD45RA+ positively selected. This receptor was identified in a man aged 18 to 30 in good health. Some clones in this sample may be carry-over from other donors' samples. V gene TRBV9 combines with J gene TRBJ1-2, with D perhaps TRBD1 (5 bases). The chain's CDR3 is CASSVGGSPRGYTF. The DNA for the CDR3 is TGTGCCAGCAGCGTCGGGGGATCCCCGCGTGGCTACACCTTC.